This T cell receptor beta chain was obtained from a study of T cells in Graves' hyperthyroidism and ophthalmopathy. About the study: Peripheral blood collection took place at initial diagnosis, before any treatment.

In this sample, this clonotype turned up many times. Its antigen is currently unknown. General observations from the study: Clonotypes that were expanded in thyroid above 0.001 mostly appeared in blood too. The model anticipated ophthalmopathy a median about six months pre-onset.

Graves' hyperthyroidism was deemed stable given no ophthalmopathy progression within 18 months. The source material, RNA transcripts, was used to amplify TCR beta CDR3 regions. First-round RT-PCR of the TCR CDR3 relied on the HTBI primer set. TCRdb ran MiXCR on the multiplex PCR reads and lists one entry per CDR3 protein. The table shows roughly 420,000 distinct CDR3 sequences, with roughly an eighth occurring only once. Trimming removed 2 bases at V and 2 bases at J, with 22 bases between. The germline gives CDR1 MNHEY, CDR2 SVGEGT. The CDR3 has 19 amino acids. The sample was blood. The rearrangement uses TRBV6-2 or TRBV6-3 and TRBJ1-5; tentatively, D is TRBD1 (6 bases). This sequence originates from a woman between 18 and 29 years old with Graves' hyperthyroidism. For the CDR3, the DNA is TGTGCCAGCAGTTACGCTGTCCAAACAGGGTTGAATGGCAATCAGCCCCAGCATTTT. As protein: CASSYAVQTGLNGNQPQHF.